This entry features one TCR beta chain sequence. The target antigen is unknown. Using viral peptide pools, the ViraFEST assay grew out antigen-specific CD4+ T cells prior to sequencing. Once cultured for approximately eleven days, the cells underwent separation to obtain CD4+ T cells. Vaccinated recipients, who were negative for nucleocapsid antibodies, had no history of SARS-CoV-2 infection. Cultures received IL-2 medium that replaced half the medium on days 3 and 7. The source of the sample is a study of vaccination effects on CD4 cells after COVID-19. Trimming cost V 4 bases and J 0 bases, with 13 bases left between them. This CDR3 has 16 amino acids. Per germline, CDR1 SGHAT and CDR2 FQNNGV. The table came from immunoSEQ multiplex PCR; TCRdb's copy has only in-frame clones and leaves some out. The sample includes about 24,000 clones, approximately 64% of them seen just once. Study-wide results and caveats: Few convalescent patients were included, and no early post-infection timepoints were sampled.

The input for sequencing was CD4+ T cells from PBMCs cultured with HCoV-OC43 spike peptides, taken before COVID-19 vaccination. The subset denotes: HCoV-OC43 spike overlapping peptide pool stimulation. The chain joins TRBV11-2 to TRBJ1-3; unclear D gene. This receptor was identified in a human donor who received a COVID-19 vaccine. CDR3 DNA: TGTGCCAGCAGCTCCCGGAGGGCCCTCTCTGGAAACACCATATATTTT. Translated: CASSSRRALSGNTIYF.